The 4 T cell receptor beta chains below were found in one sample sequenced in a study of response to subunit inactivated influenza vaccine. TCRdb recomputed calls from the RT-PCR reads with MiXCR, one row per CDR3 protein. The table lists over 750,000 distinct CDR3 sequences, about 20% of them singletons. The sequenced sample was PBMCs from blood, obtained 4 to 6 days after vaccination. All receptors derive from a man aged 45-65 years who received an inactivated influenza vaccine.

This clonotype was picked up one time. A clone one base away is much larger, so this may be a read error. The chain recombines TRBV6-1 with TRBJ1-1; 7 bases align to TRBD1. J gave up 1 base and V 8 bases, and 4 bases lay outside the gene matches. Germline V gene data show CDR1 as MNHNS and CDR2 as SASEGT. The length of the CDR3 is 13 residues. The CDR3 protein is CASCRTGNTEAFF. CDR3 nucleotides: TGTGCCAGCTGCCGGACAGGGAACACTGAAGCTTTCTTT.

The V call is TRBV10-1, the J call TRBJ2-1; 9 nucleotides align to TRBD1. V shed 6 bases, J shed 4 bases, and the junction held 16 bases outside the gene matches. The germline CDR1 and CDR2 sequences are WNHNN and SYGVQD (reference sequence). The CDR3 is made up of 18 amino acids. CDR3 bases: TGCGCCAGCAGCCCAGCCGGGACAGGGTCTTCTTTATACAATGAGCAGTTCTTC. Translation gives CASSPAGTGSSLYNEQFF.

A word on this clonotype: One junction end does not reproduce the germline sequence, and a read error may be involved. This chain connects TRBV10-3 to TRBJ2-1, with D maybe TRBD2 (6 bases). Germline V lookup: CDR1 ENHRY, CDR2 SYGVKD. The CDR3 has 19 residues. The CDR3 nucleotides are TGTACCATCAGTCGTAATAGCGGCCCTCTGAGCCTGGGCTACAATGAGCAGTTCTTC. Its protein is CTISRNSGPLSLGYNEQFF.

This clonotype was observed once. The junction departs from the called germline gene at one end, perhaps through a read error. This chain's CDR3 is CASSPLGRTRLSDNEQFF. CDR3 DNA sequence: TGTGCCAGCTCACCACTAGGACGGACTAGGCTCTCCGACAATGAGCAGTTCTTC. The gene calls are TRBV18 and TRBJ2-1, with TRBD2 identical over 7 bases. Germline CDR1 KGHSH, CDR2 LQKENI. The CDR3 covers 18 residues.